This T cell receptor (beta chain) originates from a study of PD-L1 blockade in urothelial cancer. Clones were sequenced by immunoSEQ multiplex PCR, and TCRdb holds only the in-frame ones, with some missing. The table has about 37,000 clones, 70% to 85% seen once. V lost 3 bases to trimming and J lost 2 bases, with 18 bases between them. The CDR3 covers 18 residues. Germline V lookup: CDR1 SGHDT, CDR2 YYEEEE. The sample in question was PBMCs, obtained around atezolizumab (anti-PD-L1) treatment. The TCR sequence derives from a man aged 60 to 75 with urothelial cancer. The chain employs TRBV5-6 and TRBJ1-6; a possible D gene is TRBD1 (6 bases). In DNA form, the CDR3 reads TGTGCCAGCAGCTCCACCAACTTCCGGGACACCTATAATTCACCCCTCCACTTT. It specifies CASSSTNFRDTYNSPLHF.